This TCR beta chain derives from a study of blood T cell repertoires in COVID-19. This clone was counted a single time. Generated by immunoSEQ multiplex PCR, the TCRdb table keeps only in-frame clones and is missing some. The top ten hold roughly 2.7% of the sample, which has around 68,000 clones, around 87% seen once. From germline, CDR1 is LGHNA and CDR2 YSLEER. The CDR3 is made up of 14 amino acids. Deletions cut 4 bases from V and 3 bases from J, with 9 bases between. The sequenced material came from peripheral blood. The sequence came from a man between 50 and 59 years old with acute or convalescent COVID-19. The V call is TRBV4-3, the J call TRBJ2-2; D unresolved. The DNA for the CDR3 is TGCGCCAGCAGCCCAATCCGGGACACCGGGGAGCTGTTTTTT. Protein: CASSPIRDTGELFF.